Listed below are T cell receptor beta chains from one sample, sequenced in a study of T-cell reconstitution after alpha-beta-depleted transplantation in children. Each CDR3 protein is one row after TCRdb ran MiXCR on the PCR reads. The sample includes 220,000 or so distinct CDR3 sequences, around 7.5% of them seen just once. The sample here was PBMCs, mostly from graft donor cells, taken 180 days after TCRalphabeta/CD19-depleted stem cell transplant. These receptors were obtained from a male patient between 10 and 17 years old who had a stem cell transplant for acute lymphoblastic leukemia, so the T cells may come from the graft donor. Each CDR3 is given with its conserved first and last residue. Fields, in order: J gene, clone size, D gene, V gene, CDR3 protein, CDR3 DNA. The D gene is left open where the match is weak. Not every row has a clone size; where given, it reads once, few, many or a size class.

J gene: TRBJ1-2
clone size: many
D gene: TRBD1
V gene: TRBV6-1
CDR3 protein: CANPFTGGNFGYTF
CDR3 DNA: TGTGCCAATCCCTTTACAGGGGGCAATTTTGGCTACACCTTC

J gene: TRBJ2-1
clone size: many
D gene: NA
V gene: TRBV12-3/TRBV12-4
CDR3 protein: CASSFKAGLYPRFF
CDR3 DNA: TGTGCCAGCAGTTTCAAGGCAGGACTATACCCACGGTTCTTC

J gene: TRBJ1-2
clone size: NA
D gene: NA
V gene: TRBV19
CDR3 protein: CASSIIAGAHYGYTF
CDR3 DNA: TGTGCCAGTAGTATTATTGCAGGGGCGCACTATGGCTACACCTTC

J gene: TRBJ1-2
clone size: few
D gene: TRBD1
V gene: TRBV18
CDR3 protein: CASSPDRGFVHGYTF
CDR3 DNA: TGTGCCAGCTCACCGGACAGGGGTTTCGTGCATGGCTACACCTTC

J gene: TRBJ2-2
clone size: many
D gene: NA
V gene: TRBV20-1
CDR3 protein: CSARALGGLNTGELFF
CDR3 DNA: TGCAGTGCTAGAGCCCTCGGGGGCTTGAACACCGGGGAGCTGTTTTTT

J gene: TRBJ1-1
clone size: many
D gene: NA
V gene: TRBV12-3/TRBV12-4
CDR3 protein: CASSGLWGTEAFF
CDR3 DNA: TGTGCCAGCTCGGGACTCTGGGGCACTGAAGCTTTCTTT

J gene: TRBJ2-7
clone size: many
D gene: NA
V gene: TRBV12-3/TRBV12-4
CDR3 protein: CASSFLGTYEQYF
CDR3 DNA: TGTGCCAGCAGTTTCTTGGGGACCTACGAGCAGTACTTC

J gene: TRBJ2-7
clone size: many
D gene: NA
V gene: TRBV12-3/TRBV12-4
CDR3 protein: CARPRLVVGEQYF
CDR3 DNA: TGTGCCAGACCTCGCTTGGTAGTAGGCGAGCAGTACTTC

J gene: TRBJ1-1
clone size: many
D gene: TRBD1
V gene: TRBV5-1
CDR3 protein: CASSRDRAEAFF
CDR3 DNA: TGCGCCAGCAGCCGGGACAGGGCTGAAGCTTTCTTT

J gene: TRBJ1-2
clone size: many
D gene: NA
V gene: TRBV4-3
CDR3 protein: CASSQGFRADYGYTF
CDR3 DNA: TGCGCCAGCAGCCAAGGGTTTCGAGCTGACTATGGCTACACCTTC

J gene: TRBJ2-5
clone size: many
D gene: NA
V gene: TRBV28
CDR3 protein: CASSFRGLQETQYF
CDR3 DNA: TGTGCCAGCAGTTTTCGTGGGCTTCAAGAGACCCAGTACTTC

J gene: TRBJ2-4
clone size: NA
D gene: NA
V gene: TRBV20-1
CDR3 protein: CSYRDLAKNIQYF
CDR3 DNA: TGCAGTTACAGAGATCTAGCCAAAAACATTCAGTACTTC

J gene: TRBJ2-4
clone size: many
D gene: NA
V gene: TRBV12-3/TRBV12-4
CDR3 protein: CASSPGTRVRKNIQYF
CDR3 DNA: TGTGCCAGCAGCCCAGGCACTCGGGTCAGGAAAAACATTCAGTACTTC

J gene: TRBJ2-7
clone size: many
D gene: NA
V gene: TRBV12-3/TRBV12-4
CDR3 protein: CASSRWDTTYEQYF
CDR3 DNA: TGTGCCAGCAGCCGCTGGGACACAACCTACGAGCAGTACTTC

J gene: TRBJ1-2
clone size: few
D gene: NA
V gene: TRBV7-2
CDR3 protein: CASSANWGVKDYGYTF
CDR3 DNA: TGTGCCAGCAGCGCCAACTGGGGGGTTAAGGACTATGGCTACACCTTC

J gene: TRBJ1-1
clone size: NA
D gene: NA
V gene: TRBV29-1
CDR3 protein: CSVFNTEAFF
CDR3 DNA: TGCAGCGTTTTTAACACTGAAGCTTTCTTT

J gene: TRBJ1-3
clone size: NA
D gene: NA
V gene: TRBV28
CDR3 protein: CATARSFGNTIYF
CDR3 DNA: TGTGCCACCGCTAGGAGTTTTGGAAACACCATATATTTT

J gene: TRBJ2-1
clone size: NA
D gene: NA
V gene: TRBV3-1
CDR3 protein: CASSQGGPAHNEQFF
CDR3 DNA: TGTGCCAGCAGCCAAGGGGGCCCAGCACACAATGAGCAGTTCTTC

J gene: TRBJ2-3
clone size: many
D gene: TRBD2
V gene: TRBV25-1
CDR3 protein: CASSELAGPTDTQYF
CDR3 DNA: TGTGCCAGCAGTGAACTAGCGGGCCCCACAGATACGCAGTATTTT

J gene: TRBJ2-4
clone size: many
D gene: NA
V gene: TRBV7-9
CDR3 protein: CASSPPGEAKNIQYF
CDR3 DNA: TGTGCCAGCAGTCCACCGGGGGAAGCCAAAAACATTCAGTACTTC

J gene: TRBJ2-2
clone size: many
D gene: NA
V gene: TRBV14
CDR3 protein: CASSQVLRTGELFF
CDR3 DNA: TGTGCCAGCAGCCAAGTTCTTAGGACCGGGGAGCTGTTTTTT

J gene: TRBJ2-2
clone size: many
D gene: TRBD2
V gene: TRBV28
CDR3 protein: CASTLWAGVEGGELFF
CDR3 DNA: TGTGCCAGCACCCTCTGGGCGGGAGTTGAGGGCGGGGAGCTGTTTTTT

J gene: TRBJ2-7
clone size: many
D gene: NA
V gene: TRBV27
CDR3 protein: CASRHAGSYEQYF
CDR3 DNA: TGTGCCAGCCGACACGCGGGCAGTTACGAGCAGTACTTC

J gene: TRBJ2-4
clone size: many
D gene: NA
V gene: TRBV10-2
CDR3 protein: CASGRVAKNIQYF
CDR3 DNA: TGCGCCAGCGGGCGGGTCGCCAAAAACATTCAGTACTTC

J gene: TRBJ1-5
clone size: many
D gene: NA
V gene: TRBV11-2
CDR3 protein: CASSFFGVNQPQHF
CDR3 DNA: TGTGCCAGCAGCTTTTTTGGGGTCAATCAGCCCCAGCATTTT

J gene: TRBJ2-7
clone size: many
D gene: NA
V gene: TRBV6-6
CDR3 protein: CASSDAYEQYF
CDR3 DNA: TGTGCCAGCTCGGATGCCTACGAGCAGTACTTC

J gene: TRBJ2-7
clone size: many
D gene: NA
V gene: TRBV10-3
CDR3 protein: CAISEEEGGYEQYF
CDR3 DNA: TGTGCCATCAGTGAGGAGGAAGGGGGCTACGAGCAGTACTTC

J gene: TRBJ2-2
clone size: many
D gene: TRBD2
V gene: TRBV29-1
CDR3 protein: CSAKGTTLNTGELFF
CDR3 DNA: TGCAGCGCAAAAGGGACTACCCTGAACACCGGGGAGCTGTTTTTT

J gene: TRBJ1-5
clone size: many
D gene: NA
V gene: TRBV12-3/TRBV12-4
CDR3 protein: CASSADRMRNQPQHF
CDR3 DNA: TGTGCCAGCAGTGCAGACAGGATGCGCAATCAGCCCCAGCATTTT

J gene: TRBJ1-4
clone size: many
D gene: NA
V gene: TRBV7-6
CDR3 protein: CASSLVRGHNEKLFF
CDR3 DNA: TGTGCCAGCAGCTTAGTGAGGGGTCATAATGAAAAACTGTTTTTT

J gene: TRBJ1-2
clone size: many
D gene: NA
V gene: TRBV6-5
CDR3 protein: CASSYPDRSNYGYTF
CDR3 DNA: TGTGCCAGCAGTTACCCCGACAGATCGAACTATGGCTACACCTTC

J gene: TRBJ2-7
clone size: few
D gene: NA
V gene: TRBV25-1
CDR3 protein: CASRRGAAYEQYF
CDR3 DNA: TGTGCCAGCAGACGAGGCGCCGCCTACGAGCAGTACTTC

J gene: TRBJ1-5
clone size: many
D gene: NA
V gene: TRBV2
CDR3 protein: CASGGGGILPNQPQHF
CDR3 DNA: TGTGCCAGCGGGGGGGGAGGGATACTCCCGAATCAGCCCCAGCATTTT

J gene: TRBJ1-1
clone size: many
D gene: TRBD1
V gene: TRBV29-1
CDR3 protein: CSVLRDRGEAEAFF
CDR3 DNA: TGCAGCGTCCTACGGGACAGGGGAGAGGCTGAAGCTTTCTTT

J gene: TRBJ1-6
clone size: many
D gene: NA
V gene: TRBV6-1
CDR3 protein: CASSPAGGMRSPLHF
CDR3 DNA: TGTGCCAGCAGCCCCGCGGGGGGCATGAGGTCACCCCTCCACTTT

J gene: TRBJ1-1
clone size: many
D gene: TRBD1
V gene: TRBV10-3
CDR3 protein: CAIRDRANTEAFF
CDR3 DNA: TGTGCCATCAGAGACAGGGCGAACACTGAAGCTTTCTTT

J gene: TRBJ2-1
clone size: many
D gene: NA
V gene: TRBV28
CDR3 protein: CASSQYNEQFF
CDR3 DNA: TGTGCCAGCAGTCAGTACAATGAGCAGTTCTTC

J gene: TRBJ2-4
clone size: many
D gene: NA
V gene: TRBV12-5
CDR3 protein: CASGSNREIKNIQYF
CDR3 DNA: TGTGCTAGTGGTTCAAACAGGGAAATTAAAAACATTCAGTACTTC

J gene: TRBJ2-7
clone size: many
D gene: TRBD1
V gene: TRBV5-6
CDR3 protein: CASSVYRGRSYEQYF
CDR3 DNA: TGTGCCAGCAGCGTATACAGGGGGCGCAGCTACGAGCAGTACTTC

J gene: TRBJ1-3
clone size: many
D gene: NA
V gene: TRBV12-3/TRBV12-4
CDR3 protein: CASSWAGNTIYF
CDR3 DNA: TGTGCCAGCAGTTGGGCCGGAAACACCATATATTTT

J gene: TRBJ2-7
clone size: many
D gene: NA
V gene: TRBV18
CDR3 protein: CASSYDPTFSYEQYF
CDR3 DNA: TGTGCCAGCTCCTACGACCCGACCTTTTCCTACGAGCAGTACTTC

J gene: TRBJ2-5
clone size: many
D gene: NA
V gene: TRBV20-1
CDR3 protein: CSATGVLPQETQYF
CDR3 DNA: TGCAGTGCTACGGGGGTCCTGCCCCAAGAGACCCAGTACTTC

J gene: TRBJ2-2
clone size: many
D gene: NA
V gene: TRBV12-3/TRBV12-4
CDR3 protein: CASIRGGNTGELFF
CDR3 DNA: TGTGCCAGCATAAGGGGGGGGAACACCGGGGAGCTGTTTTTT

J gene: TRBJ2-7
clone size: many
D gene: NA
V gene: TRBV27
CDR3 protein: CASSSDLHEQYF
CDR3 DNA: TGTGCCAGCAGTTCCGACCTTCACGAGCAGTACTTC

J gene: TRBJ1-5
clone size: many
D gene: TRBD1
V gene: TRBV12-3/TRBV12-4
CDR3 protein: CASSPRDRGGQPQHF
CDR3 DNA: TGTGCCAGCAGTCCAAGGGACAGGGGCGGTCAGCCCCAGCATTTT

J gene: TRBJ2-3
clone size: many
D gene: NA
V gene: TRBV2
CDR3 protein: CASRDSNGFTDTQYF
CDR3 DNA: TGTGCCAGCCGGGACTCTAATGGGTTCACAGATACGCAGTATTTT

J gene: TRBJ2-3
clone size: many
D gene: NA
V gene: TRBV4-3
CDR3 protein: CASSQDRTALGTQYF
CDR3 DNA: TGCGCCAGCAGCCAAGATCGGACTGCGCTCGGGACGCAGTATTTT

J gene: TRBJ2-7
clone size: many
D gene: TRBD1
V gene: TRBV4-1
CDR3 protein: CASSRQPGQGDEQYF
CDR3 DNA: TGCGCCAGCAGCCGGCAACCGGGACAGGGGGACGAGCAGTACTTC

J gene: TRBJ2-2
clone size: NA
D gene: NA
V gene: TRBV7-8
CDR3 protein: CASTSRGRNTGELFF
CDR3 DNA: TGTGCCAGCACCTCACGGGGGCGGAACACCGGGGAGCTGTTTTTT

J gene: TRBJ2-5
clone size: few
D gene: NA
V gene: TRBV28
CDR3 protein: CASSPLGRTIETQYF
CDR3 DNA: TGTGCCAGCAGTCCCCTGGGACGTACGATAGAGACCCAGTACTTC

J gene: TRBJ2-4
clone size: NA
D gene: TRBD2
V gene: TRBV12-3/TRBV12-4
CDR3 protein: CASSLAPTSGLLAKNIQYF
CDR3 DNA: TGTGCCAGCAGTTTAGCCCCGACTAGCGGGTTGCTAGCCAAAAACATTCAGTACTTC

J gene: TRBJ2-7
clone size: many
D gene: NA
V gene: TRBV7-2
CDR3 protein: CASSFRGASYEQYF
CDR3 DNA: TGTGCCAGCAGCTTCAGGGGGGCCTCCTACGAGCAGTACTTC

J gene: TRBJ2-7
clone size: many
D gene: TRBD1
V gene: TRBV7-6
CDR3 protein: CASSLARSGRGSAYEQYF
CDR3 DNA: TGTGCCAGCAGCTTAGCGAGGTCCGGCAGGGGGAGTGCCTACGAGCAGTACTTC

J gene: TRBJ2-2
clone size: NA
D gene: NA
V gene: TRBV18
CDR3 protein: CASSPNSAGYTGELFF
CDR3 DNA: TGTGCCAGCTCACCAAATAGCGCAGGTTACACCGGGGAGCTGTTTTTT

J gene: TRBJ1-4
clone size: many
D gene: NA
V gene: TRBV20-1
CDR3 protein: CSASQGATNEKLFF
CDR3 DNA: TGCAGTGCTAGTCAGGGTGCAACTAATGAAAAACTGTTTTTT